A selection of T cell receptor beta chains follows, all from one sample in a study of post-analysis software for immune sequencing data. TCRdb re-derived calls from the PCR reads in MiXCR, one entry per CDR3 protein. The sample has roughly 200,000 distinct CDR3 sequences, 29% seen once; the top ten hold 3% to 3.5%. Input material: blood. The receptors derive from a girl aged 2 to 17 with multiple sclerosis. Both conserved end residues are part of each CDR3.

j_gene,v_gene,CDR3aa
TRBJ2-1,TRBV5-1,CASSLASGVGYNEQFF
TRBJ1-4,TRBV12-5,CASGRSNGKLFF
NA,TRBV25-1,CASRGPASYEQYF
TRBJ1-6,TRBV12-3/TRBV12-4,CASSLRPSPLHF
TRBJ2-1,TRBV20-1,CSAPRGGNYNEQFF
TRBJ2-1,TRBV20-1,CSARDGRTPGNNEQFF
TRBJ2-7,TRBV20-1,CSATGGVNEQYF
TRBJ1-2,TRBV11-1,CASSFGQDYGYTF
TRBJ1-1,TRBV10-3,CAISERGNTEAFF
TRBJ1-1,TRBV12-3/TRBV12-4,CASSFGAGGPEAFF
NA,TRBV5-1,CASSFNSWSGSPETQYF
TRBJ2-1,TRBV5-1,CASSSQLAKNEQFF
TRBJ2-5,TRBV24-1,CATSDRRPETQYF
TRBJ1-2,TRBV12-3/TRBV12-4,CASSLARGPLDYGYTF
TRBJ2-6,TRBV29-1,CSALTGGWSGANVLTF
TRBJ2-1,TRBV7-9,CASSSRTRGDNEQFF
TRBJ1-5,TRBV18,CASSPGGHQPQHF
TRBJ2-7,TRBV29-1,CSVGGGAEQYF
TRBJ2-5,TRBV24-1,CATSPGTTVSETQYF
TRBJ1-1,TRBV2,CASSREGGETEAFF
TRBJ2-1,TRBV15,CATSRAPPGGEAYNEQFF
TRBJ2-7,TRBV29-1,CSVRGRAYEQYF
TRBJ2-5,TRBV15,CATSRRTPGRGQETQYF
TRBJ2-1,TRBV29-1,CSVGGAATYNEQFF
TRBJ2-7,TRBV6-5,CASSASGKVVDEQYF
TRBJ2-7,TRBV27,CASSPLSSRSYEQYF
TRBJ1-2,TRBV2,CASSYRGVRLGYTF
TRBJ1-2,TRBV6-1,CASTPKTGANYGHTF
TRBJ1-2,TRBV29-1,CSLSLDYGYTF
TRBJ1-2,TRBV18,CASSPQRDREDYGYTF
TRBJ2-3,TRBV10-1,CASSDRGATDTQYF
TRBJ2-7,TRBV5-1,CASRLTGIPYEQYF
NA,TRBV2,CASSRQGKGYEQYF
TRBJ1-6,TRBV7-9,CASGTSYSPLHF
TRBJ2-3,TRBV2,CASMNRADTQYF
TRBJ1-2,TRBV6-2/TRBV6-3,CASYAVNYGYTF
TRBJ2-3,TRBV6-5,CASSYTGLAEVDTQYF
TRBJ1-2,TRBV5-1,CASSREQGWGYGYTF
TRBJ2-5,TRBV5-1,CASSQSGLETQYF
TRBJ2-3,TRBV4-2,CASSQEMIPLTDTQYF
TRBJ1-1,TRBV28,CASSLVLGGKRTEAFF
TRBJ2-1,TRBV7-2,CASSVYNEQFF
TRBJ2-7,TRBV5-1,CASSLITGGYEQYF
TRBJ1-1,TRBV7-9,CASSTRTGNTEAFF
TRBJ2-3,TRBV4-2,CASSQDPHSGSTDTRYF
TRBJ2-3,TRBV2,CASSEDGGDTQYF
TRBJ2-7,TRBV20-1,CSAHPGTDYEQYF
TRBJ2-6,TRBV27,CASRTGYNSGANVPTF
TRBJ2-1,TRBV27,CASRPSMAGYNEQFF
NA,TRBV5-1,CASSYKPEQYF
TRBJ1-2,TRBV20-1,CSLWDGLGYGYTF
TRBJ2-7,TRBV4-1,CASSHNNRGPYEQYF
TRBJ2-4,TRBV20-1,CSASLQGIGKNIQYF
TRBJ1-1,TRBV5-1,CASSYETENTEAFF
TRBJ1-2,TRBV27,CASSPLPSHHSPNYGYTF
TRBJ2-7,TRBV28,CASKKPGQGTYEQYF
TRBJ2-3,TRBV3-1,CASSRDRAADTQYF